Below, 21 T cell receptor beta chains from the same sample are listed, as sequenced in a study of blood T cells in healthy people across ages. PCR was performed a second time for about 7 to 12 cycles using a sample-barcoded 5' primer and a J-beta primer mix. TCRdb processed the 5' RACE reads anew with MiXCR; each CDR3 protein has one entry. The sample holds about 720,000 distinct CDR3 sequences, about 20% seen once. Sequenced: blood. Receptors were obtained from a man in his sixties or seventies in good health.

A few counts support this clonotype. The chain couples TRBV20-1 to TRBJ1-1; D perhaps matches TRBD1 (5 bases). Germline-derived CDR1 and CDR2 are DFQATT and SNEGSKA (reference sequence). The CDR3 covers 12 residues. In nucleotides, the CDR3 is TGCAGGCCTGGACAATCGAACACTGAAGCTTTCTTT. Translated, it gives CRPGQSNTEAFF.

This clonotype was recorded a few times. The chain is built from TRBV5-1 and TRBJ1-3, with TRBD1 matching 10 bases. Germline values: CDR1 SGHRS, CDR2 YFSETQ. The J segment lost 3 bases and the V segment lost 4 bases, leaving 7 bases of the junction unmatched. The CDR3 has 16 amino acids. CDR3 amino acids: CASSDRQGAYGNTIYF. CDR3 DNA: TGCGCCAGCAGCGACCGACAGGGGGCTTATGGAAACACCATATATTTT. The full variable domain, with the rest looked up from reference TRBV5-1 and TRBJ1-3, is KAGVTQTPRYLIKTRGQQVTLSCSPISGHRSVSWYQQTPGQGLQFLFEYFSETQRNKGNFPGRFSGRQFSNSRSEMNVSTLELGDSALYLCASSDRQGAYGNTIYFGEGSWLTVV.

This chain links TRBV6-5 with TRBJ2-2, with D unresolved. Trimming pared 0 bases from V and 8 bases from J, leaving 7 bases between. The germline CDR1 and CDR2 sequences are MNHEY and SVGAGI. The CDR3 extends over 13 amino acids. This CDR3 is CASSYSKEGELFF. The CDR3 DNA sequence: TGTGCCAGCAGTTACTCTAAGGAAGGGGAGCTGTTTTTT.

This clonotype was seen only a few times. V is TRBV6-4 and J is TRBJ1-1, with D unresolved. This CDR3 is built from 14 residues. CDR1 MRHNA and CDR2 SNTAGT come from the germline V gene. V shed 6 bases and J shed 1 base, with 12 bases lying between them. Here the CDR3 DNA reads TGTGCCAGCAGAAACACCAATCAGAACACTGAAGCTTTCTTT. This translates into CASRNTNQNTEAFF.

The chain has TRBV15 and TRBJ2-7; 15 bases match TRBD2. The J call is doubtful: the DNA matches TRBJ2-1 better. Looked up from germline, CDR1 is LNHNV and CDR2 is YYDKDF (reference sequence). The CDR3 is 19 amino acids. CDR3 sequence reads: CATSRDRTSGRAAYNEQFF. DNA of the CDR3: TGTGCCACCAGCAGAGATCGGACTAGCGGGAGGGCAGCCTACAATGAGCAGTTCTTC.

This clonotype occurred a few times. CDR3 amino acids: CASSVWSSENLGNTIYF. The CDR3 coding sequence is TGTGCCAGCAGCGTCTGGTCGAGCGAGAACTTAGGAAACACCATATATTTT. The chain recombines TRBV9 with TRBJ1-3; D gene uncertain. CDR1 and CDR2 from the germline V gene are SGDLS and YYNGEE. Trimming removed 2 bases from V and 4 bases from J, with 19 bases in between. This CDR3 spans 17 amino acids.

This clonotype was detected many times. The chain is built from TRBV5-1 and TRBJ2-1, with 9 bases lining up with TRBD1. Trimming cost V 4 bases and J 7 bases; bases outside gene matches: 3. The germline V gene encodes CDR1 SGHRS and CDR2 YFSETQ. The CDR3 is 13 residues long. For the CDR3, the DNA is TGCGCCAGCAGCGGGACAGGGAGGAATGAGCAGTTCTTC. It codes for CASSGTGRNEQFF.

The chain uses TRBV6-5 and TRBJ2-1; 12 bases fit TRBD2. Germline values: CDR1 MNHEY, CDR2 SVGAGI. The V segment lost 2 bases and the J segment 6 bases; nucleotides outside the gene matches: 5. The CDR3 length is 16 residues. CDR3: CASSYGSSGGVNEQFF. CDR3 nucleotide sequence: TGTGCCAGCAGTTACGGTTCTAGCGGGGGGGTCAATGAGCAGTTCTTC.

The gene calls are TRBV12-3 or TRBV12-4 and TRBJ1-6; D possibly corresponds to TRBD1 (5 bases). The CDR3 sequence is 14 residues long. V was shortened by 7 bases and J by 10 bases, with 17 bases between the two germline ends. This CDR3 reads CASTRAQGRSPLHF. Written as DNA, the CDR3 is TGTGCCAGCACCCGGGCGCAGGGAAGGTCACCCCTCCACTTT.

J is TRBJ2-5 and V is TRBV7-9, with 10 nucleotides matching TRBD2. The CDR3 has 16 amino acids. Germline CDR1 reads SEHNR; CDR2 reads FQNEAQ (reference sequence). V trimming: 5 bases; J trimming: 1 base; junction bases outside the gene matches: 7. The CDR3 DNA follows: TGTGCCAGCAGCAAATCTAGCGGGGGCCTCCAAGAGACCCAGTACTTC. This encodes CASSKSSGGLQETQYF. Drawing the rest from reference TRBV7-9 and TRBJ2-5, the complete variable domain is DTGVSQNPRHKITKRGQNVTFRCDPISEHNRLYWYRQTLGQGPEFLTYFQNEAQLEKSRLLSDRFSAERPKGSFSTLEIQRTEQGDSAMYLCASSKSSGGLQETQYFGPGTRLLVL.

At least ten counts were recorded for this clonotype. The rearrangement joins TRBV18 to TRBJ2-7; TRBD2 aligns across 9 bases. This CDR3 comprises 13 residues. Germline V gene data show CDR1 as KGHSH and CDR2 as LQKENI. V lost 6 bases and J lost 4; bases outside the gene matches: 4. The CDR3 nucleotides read TGTGCCAGCTCTCAAGCGGGGGGTTACGAGCAGTACTTC. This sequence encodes CASSQAGGYEQYF. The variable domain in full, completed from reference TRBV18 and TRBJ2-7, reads NAGVMQNPRHLVRRRGQEARLRCSPMKGHSHVYWYRQLPEEGLKFMVYLQKENIIDESGMPKERFSAEFPKEGPSILRIQQVVRGDSAAYFCASSQAGGYEQYFGPGTRLTVT.

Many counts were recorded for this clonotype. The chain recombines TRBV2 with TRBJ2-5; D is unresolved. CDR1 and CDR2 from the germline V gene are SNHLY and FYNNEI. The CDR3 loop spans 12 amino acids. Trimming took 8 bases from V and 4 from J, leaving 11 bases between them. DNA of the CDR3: TGTGCCAGCTCGTCCGACGGAGAGACCCAGTACTTC. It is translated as CASSSDGETQYF.

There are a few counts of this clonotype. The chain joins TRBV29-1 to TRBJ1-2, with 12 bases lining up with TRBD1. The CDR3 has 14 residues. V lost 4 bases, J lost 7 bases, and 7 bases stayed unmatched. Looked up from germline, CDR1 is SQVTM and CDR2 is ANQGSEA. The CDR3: CSVGGGQGATGYTF. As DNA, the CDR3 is TGCAGCGTTGGGGGGGGACAGGGGGCTACTGGCTACACCTTC.

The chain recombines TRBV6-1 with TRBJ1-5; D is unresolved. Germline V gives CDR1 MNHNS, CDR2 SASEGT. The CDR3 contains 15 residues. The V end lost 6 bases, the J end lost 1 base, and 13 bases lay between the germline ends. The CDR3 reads CASSEHLTSNQPQHF. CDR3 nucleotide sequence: TGTGCCAGCAGCGAACACCTAACAAGCAATCAGCCCCAGCATTTT.

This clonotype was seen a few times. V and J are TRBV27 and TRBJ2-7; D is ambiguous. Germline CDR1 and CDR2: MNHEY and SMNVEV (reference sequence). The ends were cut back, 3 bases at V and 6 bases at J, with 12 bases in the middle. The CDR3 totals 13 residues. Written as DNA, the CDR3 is TGTGCCAGCAGTTTTACTGGAGTGGGCGAGCAGTACGTC. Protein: CASSFTGVGEQYV.

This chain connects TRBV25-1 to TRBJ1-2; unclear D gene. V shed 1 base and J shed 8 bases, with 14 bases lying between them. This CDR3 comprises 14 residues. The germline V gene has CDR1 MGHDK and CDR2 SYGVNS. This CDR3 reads CASSEFTGTEGYTF. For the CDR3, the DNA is TGTGCCAGCAGTGAATTTACGGGCACGGAGGGCTACACCTTC.

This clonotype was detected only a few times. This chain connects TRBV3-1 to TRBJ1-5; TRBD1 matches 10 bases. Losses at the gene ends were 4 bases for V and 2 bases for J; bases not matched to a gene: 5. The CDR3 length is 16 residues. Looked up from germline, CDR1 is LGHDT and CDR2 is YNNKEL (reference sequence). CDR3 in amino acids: CASSPGTGARNQPQHF. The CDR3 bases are TGTGCCAGCAGCCCGGGGACAGGGGCCCGCAATCAGCCCCAGCATTTT. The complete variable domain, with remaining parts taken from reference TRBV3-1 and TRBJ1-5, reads DTAVSQTPKYLVTQMGNDKSIKCEQNLGHDTMYWYKQDSKKFLKIMFSYNNKELIINETVPNRFSPKSPDKAHLNLHINSLELGDSAVYFCASSPGTGARNQPQHFGDGTRLSIL.

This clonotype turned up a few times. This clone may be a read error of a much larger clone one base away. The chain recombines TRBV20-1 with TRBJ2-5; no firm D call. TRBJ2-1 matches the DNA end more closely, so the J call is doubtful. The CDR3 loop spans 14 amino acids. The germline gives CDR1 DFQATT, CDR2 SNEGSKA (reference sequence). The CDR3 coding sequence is TGCAGTGCTAGACTTCTAGAGGCGTGGAGTGAGCAGTTCTTC. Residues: CSARLLEAWSEQFF.

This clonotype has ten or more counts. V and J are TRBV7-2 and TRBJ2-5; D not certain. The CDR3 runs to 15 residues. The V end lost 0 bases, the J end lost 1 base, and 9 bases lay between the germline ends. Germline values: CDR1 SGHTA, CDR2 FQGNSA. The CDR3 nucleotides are TGTGCCAGCAGCTTAGCGTTTCGGACCCAAGAGACCCAGTACTTC. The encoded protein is CASSLAFRTQETQYF.

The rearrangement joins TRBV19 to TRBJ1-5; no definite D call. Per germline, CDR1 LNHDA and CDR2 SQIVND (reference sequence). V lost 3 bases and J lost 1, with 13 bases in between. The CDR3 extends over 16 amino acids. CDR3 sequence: CASSMPGMGSNQPQHF. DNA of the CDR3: TGTGCCAGTAGTATGCCGGGGATGGGGAGCAATCAGCCCCAGCATTTT.

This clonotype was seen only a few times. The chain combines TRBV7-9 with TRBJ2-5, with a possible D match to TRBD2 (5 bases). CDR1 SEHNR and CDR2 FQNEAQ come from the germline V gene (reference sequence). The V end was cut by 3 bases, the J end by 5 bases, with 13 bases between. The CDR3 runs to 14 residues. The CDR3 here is CASSFPGTGETQYF. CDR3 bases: TGTGCCAGCAGCTTCCCAGGCACGGGGGAGACCCAGTACTTC.